These 5 T cell receptor beta chains originate from one sample sequenced in a study of identical twins' blood T cells. TCRdb reanalysed the 5' RACE reads using MiXCR and keeps one entry per CDR3 protein. The data hold roughly 380,000 distinct CDR3 sequences, with roughly 28% observed a single time. Sequencing was performed on PBMCs. Receptor source: a woman aged 18 to 55 in good health.

This clonotype has more than one count but fewer than ten. The chain joins TRBV19 to TRBJ1-1; D gene ambiguous. Germline values: CDR1 LNHDA, CDR2 SQIVND (reference sequence). This CDR3 has 11 residues. V shed 7 bases and J shed 6 bases, with 9 bases lying between them. CDR3: CASTDGAEAFF. DNA of the CDR3: TGTGCCAGTACGGATGGGGCTGAAGCTTTCTTT.

J is TRBJ1-4 and V is TRBV7-9, with D hard to call. The CDR3 has 13 residues. CDR1 and CDR2 from the germline V gene are SEHNR and FQNEAQ (reference sequence). Trimming cost V 8 bases and J 2 bases, with 9 bases left between them. The CDR3 coding sequence is TGTGCCAGCGAGGGCGACACTAATGAAAAACTGTTTTTT. Its translation is CASEGDTNEKLFF.

V usage is TRBV3-1 and J usage is TRBJ1-2; D not resolved. In germline, CDR1 is LGHDT, CDR2 YNNKEL (reference sequence). This CDR3 region has 13 residues. V lost 0 bases, J lost 8 bases, and 10 bases lay in between. CDR3 in amino acids: CASSQETGRGYTF. As DNA, the CDR3 is TGTGCCAGCAGCCAAGAAACGGGAAGAGGCTACACCTTC.

A remark on this clonotype: This may come from a read error, since a much larger clone is one base off. J is TRBJ1-3 and V is TRBV6-5; TRBD1 agrees at 9 bases. The CDR3 spans 13 residues. In germline, CDR1 is MNHEY, CDR2 SVGAGI. The chain's CDR3 is CAGSSRQGDTIYF. For the CDR3, the DNA is TGTGCCGGCAGTTCGAGACAGGGGGACACCATATATTTT.

The chain has TRBV2 and TRBJ1-1; 7 bases line up with TRBD1. Germline V gene lookup returns CDR1 SNHLY and CDR2 FYNNEI. CDR3 size: 17 residues. After removal of 6 bases from V and 3 bases from J, the junction contained 16 bases not matched to a gene. The CDR3 sequence: CASRRRTGQRLDTEAFF. CDR3 bases: TGTGCCAGCAGGAGGAGGACAGGTCAAAGGTTGGACACTGAAGCTTTCTTT.